The 5 T cell receptor beta chains in this list originate from one sample, sequenced in a study of human T cells and chemical hapten exposure. MiXCR, run by TCRdb on the RACE reads, gives a single entry per CDR3 protein. The sample holds 300,000 to 400,000 distinct CDR3 sequences, 5% to 6.5% seen once. The time point is: pre-sensitization, week 0. Specified treatment: therapeutic diphenylcyclopropenone sensitization with weekly scalp DPC. Material: whole blood, obtained in connection with sensitization to the hapten diphenylcyclopropenone (DPC). The receptors were sampled from a woman in her forties or fifties with alopecia areata. Some clones in this sample may be carry-over from other donors' samples.

This clonotype was seen a handful of times. This chain connects TRBV6-5 to TRBJ1-5; D ambiguous. Germline CDR1 is MNHEY and CDR2 is SVGAGI. The V end was cut by 4 bases, the J end by 6 bases, with 10 bases between. The CDR3 has 13 amino acids. CDR3 protein: CASSSGVGQPQHF. DNA of the CDR3: TGTGCCAGCAGTTCTGGAGTGGGTCAGCCCCAGCATTTT.

The V call is TRBV3-1, the J call TRBJ2-2, with D perhaps assigned TRBD1 or TRBD2 (5 bases each). There are 14 residues in the CDR3. V shed 4 bases and J shed 6 bases, with 12 bases lying between them. CDR1 and CDR2 from the germline V gene are LGHDT and YNNKEL (reference sequence). The DNA for the CDR3 is TGTGCCAGCAGCCCGGGACGAGGGGCCGGGGAGCTGTTTTTT. This codes for CASSPGRGAGELFF. Using reference TRBV3-1 and TRBJ2-2 for the parts outside the CDR3, the full variable domain is DTAVSQTPKYLVTQMGNDKSIKCEQNLGHDTMYWYKQDSKKFLKIMFSYNNKELIINETVPNRFSPKSPDKAHLNLHINSLELGDSAVYFCASSPGRGAGELFFGEGSRLTVL.

This clonotype has at least ten counts. The chain has TRBV18 and TRBJ1-6; 7 nucleotides align to TRBD1. The V and J ends lost 3 bases and 7 bases, in that order; junction bases with no gene match: 6. The germline V gene has CDR1 KGHSH and CDR2 LQKENI. This CDR3 has 15 residues. The CDR3 nucleotides read TGTGCCAGCTCACCGGCCGGGACAGAAAATTCACCCCTCCACTTT. Translated: CASSPAGTENSPLHF.

At least ten counts were recorded for this clonotype. The chain employs TRBV6-2 or TRBV6-3 and TRBJ2-6, with 10 bases lining up with TRBD1. The CDR3 spans 16 residues. Germline CDR1 is MNHEY and CDR2 is SVGEGT. The trim removed 6 bases at V and 4 bases at J, leaving 6 bases unmatched. CDR3 coding DNA: TGTGCCAGCAGCCCCGGGACAGGGGAAGGGGCCAACGTCCTGACTTTC. This translates into CASSPGTGEGANVLTF.

The chain is built from TRBV6-5 and TRBJ2-5, with 8 bases lining up with TRBD2. The CDR3 has 17 residues. V was clipped by 4 bases and J by 2 bases; unmatched bases: 12. CDR1 MNHEY and CDR2 SVGAGI come from the germline V gene. CDR3: CASSSPHLAGQQETQYF. CDR3 nucleotides: TGTGCCAGCAGTTCCCCTCACTTAGCGGGACAACAAGAGACCCAGTACTTC.